These 3 T cell receptor beta chains were all obtained from the same sample, sequenced in a study of shared clonotypes between healthy human individuals. The naive CD8 subset, CD45RO-negative cells positively selected for CCR7, excluded terminally differentiated effector memory CD45RA+ cells. Only in-frame clones appear in the TCRdb table, and some are missing; sequencing was by immunoSEQ multiplex PCR. This table holds millions of clones, under 95% found once. Sequencing input: naive CD8+ T cells from PBMCs. The receptors here all came from a man younger than 30 in good health. Some clones in this sample may be carry-over from other donors' samples.

This clone occurred a few times. This CDR3 reads CASSGPVRTNYGYTF. The CDR3 nucleotides read TGTGCCAGCAGTGGGCCCGTTAGAACTAACTATGGCTACACCTTC. This chain connects TRBV6-1 to TRBJ1-2; D is uncertain. The V gene lost 4 bases and the J gene lost 0 bases, with 12 bases spanning the gap. This CDR3 comprises 15 residues. Germline CDR1 MNHNS, CDR2 SASEGT.

The chain is built from TRBV27 and TRBJ2-7; D not resolved. Germline CDR1 reads MNHEY; CDR2 reads SMNVEV (reference sequence). CDR3 length: 12 amino acids. Trimming left V 4 bases short and J 3 bases short, with 7 bases between. The CDR3 loop is CASSSRSYEQYF. DNA for the CDR3: TGTGCCAGCAGTTCCCGAAGCTACGAGCAGTACTTC.

This chain connects TRBV7-2 to TRBJ2-7; TRBD2 agrees at 9 bases. The CDR3 loop spans 15 amino acids. Germline assignment: CDR1 SGHTA and CDR2 FQGNSA. Losses at the gene ends were 5 bases for V and 4 bases for J; bases not matched to a gene: 9. The CDR3 is CASSLSGSKGYEQYF. CDR3 nucleotide sequence: TGTGCCAGCAGCCTTAGCGGGAGTAAGGGATACGAGCAGTACTTC.